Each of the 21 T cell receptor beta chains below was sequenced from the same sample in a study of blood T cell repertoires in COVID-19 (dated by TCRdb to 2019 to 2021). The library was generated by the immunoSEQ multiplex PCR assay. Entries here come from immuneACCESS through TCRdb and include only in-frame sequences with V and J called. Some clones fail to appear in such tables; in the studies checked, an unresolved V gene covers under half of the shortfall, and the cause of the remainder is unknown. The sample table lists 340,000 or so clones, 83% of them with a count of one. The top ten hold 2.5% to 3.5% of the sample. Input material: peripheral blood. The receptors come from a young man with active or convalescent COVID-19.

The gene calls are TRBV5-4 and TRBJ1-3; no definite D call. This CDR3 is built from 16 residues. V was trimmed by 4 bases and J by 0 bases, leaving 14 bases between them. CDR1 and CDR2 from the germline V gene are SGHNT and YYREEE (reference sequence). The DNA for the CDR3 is TGTGCCAGCAGCCCGTCTCCACAGCCCTCTGGAAACACCATATATTTT. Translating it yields CASSPSPQPSGNTIYF.

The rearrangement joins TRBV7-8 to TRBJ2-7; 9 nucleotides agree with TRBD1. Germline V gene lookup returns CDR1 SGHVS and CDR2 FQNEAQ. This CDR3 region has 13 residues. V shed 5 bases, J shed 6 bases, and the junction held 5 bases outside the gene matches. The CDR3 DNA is TGTGCCAGCAGCACCTCGACAGGGGGCGAGCAGTACTTC. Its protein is CASSTSTGGEQYF.

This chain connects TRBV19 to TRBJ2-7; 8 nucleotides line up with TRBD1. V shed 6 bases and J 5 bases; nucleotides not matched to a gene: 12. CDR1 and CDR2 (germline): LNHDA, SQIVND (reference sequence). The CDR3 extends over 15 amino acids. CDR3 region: CASRAPGQAPHEQYF. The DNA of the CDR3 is TGTGCCAGTAGGGCACCGGGACAGGCCCCCCACGAGCAGTACTTC.

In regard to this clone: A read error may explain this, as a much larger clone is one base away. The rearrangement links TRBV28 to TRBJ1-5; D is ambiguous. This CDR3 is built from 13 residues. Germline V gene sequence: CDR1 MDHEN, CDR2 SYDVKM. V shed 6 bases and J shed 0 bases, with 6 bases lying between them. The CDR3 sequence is CASSADSNQPQHF. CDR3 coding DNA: TGTGCCAGCAGCGCAGATAGCAATCAGCCCCAGCATTTT.

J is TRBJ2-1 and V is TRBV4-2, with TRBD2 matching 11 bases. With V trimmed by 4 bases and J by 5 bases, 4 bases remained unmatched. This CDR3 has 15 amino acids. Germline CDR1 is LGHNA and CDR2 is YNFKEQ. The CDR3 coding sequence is TGTGCCAGCAGCCCTGGGACTAGCGGAGACAATGAGCAGTTCTTC. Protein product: CASSPGTSGDNEQFF.

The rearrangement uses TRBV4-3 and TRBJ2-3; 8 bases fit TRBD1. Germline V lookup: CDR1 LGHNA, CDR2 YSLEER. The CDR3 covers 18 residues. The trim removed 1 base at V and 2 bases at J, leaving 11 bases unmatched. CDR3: CASSQGTAGTGHTDTQYF. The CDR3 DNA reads TGCGCCAGCAGCCAAGGAACGGCCGGGACAGGACACACAGATACGCAGTATTTT.

CDR3 amino acids: CASRTPGGVYGYTF. The CDR3 DNA reads TGTGCCAGCAGGACCCCCGGGGGTGTCTATGGCTACACCTTC. The chain is built from TRBV6-5 and TRBJ1-2; tentative D call: TRBD1 (5 bases). Germline V gene lookup returns CDR1 MNHEY and CDR2 SVGAGI. Trimming shortened V by 6 bases and J by 4 bases, and 15 bases separated the two germline ends. The CDR3 is made up of 14 amino acids.

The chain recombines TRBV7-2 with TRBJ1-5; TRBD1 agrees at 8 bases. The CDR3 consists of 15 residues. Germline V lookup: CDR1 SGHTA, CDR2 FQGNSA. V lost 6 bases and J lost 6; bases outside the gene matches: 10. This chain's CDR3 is CASSSSRGPVQPQHF. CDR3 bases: TGTGCCAGCAGTTCCTCCAGGGGGCCGGTTCAGCCCCAGCATTTT.

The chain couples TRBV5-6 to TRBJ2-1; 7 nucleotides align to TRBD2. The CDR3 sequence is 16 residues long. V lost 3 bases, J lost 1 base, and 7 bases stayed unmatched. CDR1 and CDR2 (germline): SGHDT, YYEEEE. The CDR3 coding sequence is TGTGCCAGCAGCTCCGCTCGGGGGGAATCCTACAATGAGCAGTTCTTC. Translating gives CASSSARGESYNEQFF.

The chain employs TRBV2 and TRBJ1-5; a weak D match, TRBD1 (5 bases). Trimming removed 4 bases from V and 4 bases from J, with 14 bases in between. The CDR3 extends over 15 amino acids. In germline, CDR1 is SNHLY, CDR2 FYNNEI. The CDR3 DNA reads TGTGCCAGCAGTGTCTGGACATCTCTTAATCAGCCCCAGCATTTT. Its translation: CASSVWTSLNQPQHF.

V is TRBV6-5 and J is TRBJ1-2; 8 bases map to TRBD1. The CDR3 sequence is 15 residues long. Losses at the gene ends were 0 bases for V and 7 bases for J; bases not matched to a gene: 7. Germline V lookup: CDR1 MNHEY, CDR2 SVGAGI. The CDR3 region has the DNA TGTGCCAGCAGTTACTCACCGGGACAGGAATTTGGCTACACCTTC. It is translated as CASSYSPGQEFGYTF.

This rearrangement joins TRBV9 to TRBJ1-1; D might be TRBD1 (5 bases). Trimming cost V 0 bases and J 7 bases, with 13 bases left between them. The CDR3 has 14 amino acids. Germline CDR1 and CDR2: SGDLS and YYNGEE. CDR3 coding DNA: TGTGCCAGCAGCGTAGGGGAGGGGAGGGTTGAAGCTTTCTTT. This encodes CASSVGEGRVEAFF. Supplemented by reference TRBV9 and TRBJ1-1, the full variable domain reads DSGVTQTPKHLITATGQRVTLRCSPRSGDLSVYWYQQSLDQGLQFLIQYYNGEERAKGNILERFSAQQFPDLHSELNLSSLELGDSALYFCASSVGEGRVEAFFGQGTRLTVV.

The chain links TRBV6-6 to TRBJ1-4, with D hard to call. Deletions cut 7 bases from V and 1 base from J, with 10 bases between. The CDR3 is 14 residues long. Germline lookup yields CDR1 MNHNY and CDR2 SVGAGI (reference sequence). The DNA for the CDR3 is TGTGCCAGCAATGGGCGGGAAACTAATGAAAAACTGTTTTTT. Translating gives CASNGRETNEKLFF.

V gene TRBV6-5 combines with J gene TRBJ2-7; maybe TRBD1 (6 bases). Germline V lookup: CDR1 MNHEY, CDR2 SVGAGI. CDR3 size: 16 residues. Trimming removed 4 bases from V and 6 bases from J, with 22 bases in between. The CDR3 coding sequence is TGTGCCAGCAGTTCGTCACAGGGAAGGGGGAAGGGCGAGCAGTACTTC. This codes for CASSSSQGRGKGEQYF.

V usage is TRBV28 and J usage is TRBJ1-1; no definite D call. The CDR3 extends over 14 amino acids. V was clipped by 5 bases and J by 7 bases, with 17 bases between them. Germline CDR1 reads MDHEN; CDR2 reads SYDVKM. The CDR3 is CASSRTTPRGEAFF. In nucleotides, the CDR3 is TGTGCCAGCAGTCGTACGACCCCCCGAGGTGAAGCTTTCTTT.

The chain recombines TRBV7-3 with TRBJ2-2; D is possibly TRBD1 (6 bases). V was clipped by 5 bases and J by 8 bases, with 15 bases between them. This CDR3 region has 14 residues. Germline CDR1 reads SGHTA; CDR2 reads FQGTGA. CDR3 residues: CASSPHRDSGELFF. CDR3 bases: TGTGCCAGCAGCCCCCACAGGGATTCAGGGGAGCTGTTTTTT.

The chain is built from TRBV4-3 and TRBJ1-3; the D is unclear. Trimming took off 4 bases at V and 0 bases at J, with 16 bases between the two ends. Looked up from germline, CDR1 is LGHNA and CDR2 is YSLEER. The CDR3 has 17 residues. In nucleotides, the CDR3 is TGCGCCAGCAGCCCCCGGATTCCGGGATACTCTGGAAACACCATATATTTT. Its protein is CASSPRIPGYSGNTIYF.

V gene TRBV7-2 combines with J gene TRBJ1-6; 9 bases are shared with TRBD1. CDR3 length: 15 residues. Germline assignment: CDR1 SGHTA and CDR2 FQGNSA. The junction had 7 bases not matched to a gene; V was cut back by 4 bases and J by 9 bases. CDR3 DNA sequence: TGTGCCAGCAGCTCCCGGACAGGGGAAGGTTCACCCCTCCACTTT. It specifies CASSSRTGEGSPLHF.

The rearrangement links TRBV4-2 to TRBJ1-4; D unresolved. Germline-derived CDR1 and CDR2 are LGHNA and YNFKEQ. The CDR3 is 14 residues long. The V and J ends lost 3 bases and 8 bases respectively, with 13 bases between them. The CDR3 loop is CASSHSVGDEKLFF. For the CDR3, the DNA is TGTGCCAGCAGCCACTCGGTAGGAGACGAAAAACTGTTTTTT.

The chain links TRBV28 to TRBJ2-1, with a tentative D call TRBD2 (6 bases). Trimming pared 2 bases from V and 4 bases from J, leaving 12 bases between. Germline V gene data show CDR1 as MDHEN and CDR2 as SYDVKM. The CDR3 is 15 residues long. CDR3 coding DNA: TGTGCCAGCAGTTTACGGGAGCTTCCTTACAATGAGCAGTTCTTC. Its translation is CASSLRELPYNEQFF. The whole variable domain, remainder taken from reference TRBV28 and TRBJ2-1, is DVKVTQSSRYLVKRTGEKVFLECVQDMDHENMFWYRQDPGLGLRLIYFSYDVKMKEKGDIPEGYSVSREKKERFSLILESASTNQTSMYLCASSLRELPYNEQFFGPGTRLTVL.

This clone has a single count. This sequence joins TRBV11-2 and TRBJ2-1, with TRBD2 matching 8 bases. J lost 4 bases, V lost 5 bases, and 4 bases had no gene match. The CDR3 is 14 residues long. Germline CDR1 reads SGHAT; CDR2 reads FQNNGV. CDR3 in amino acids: CASSQAGEYNEQFF. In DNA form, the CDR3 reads TGTGCCAGCAGCCAAGCGGGGGAATACAATGAGCAGTTCTTC.